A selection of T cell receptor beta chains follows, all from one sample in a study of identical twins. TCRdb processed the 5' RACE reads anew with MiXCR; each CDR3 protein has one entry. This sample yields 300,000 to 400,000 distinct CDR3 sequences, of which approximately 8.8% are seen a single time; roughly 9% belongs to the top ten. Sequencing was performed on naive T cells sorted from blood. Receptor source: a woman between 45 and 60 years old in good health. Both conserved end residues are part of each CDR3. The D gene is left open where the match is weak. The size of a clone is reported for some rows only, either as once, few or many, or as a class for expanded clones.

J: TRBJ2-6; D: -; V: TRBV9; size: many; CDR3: CASSPRLSGANVLTF; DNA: TGTGCCAGCAGCCCACGCCTCTCTGGGGCCAACGTCCTGACTTTC
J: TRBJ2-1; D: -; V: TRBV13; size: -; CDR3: CASSLEGPSRQFF; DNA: TGTGCCAGCAGCTTAGAGGGGCCCTCCCGGCAGTTCTTC
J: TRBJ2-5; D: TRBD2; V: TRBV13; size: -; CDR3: CASSLRLAGVDQETQYF; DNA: TGTGCCAGCAGCCTTAGACTAGCGGGAGTAGATCAAGAGACCCAGTACTTC
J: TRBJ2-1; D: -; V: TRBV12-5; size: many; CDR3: CASGPRLINEQFF; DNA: TGTGCTAGTGGCCCTCGGTTAATCAATGAGCAGTTCTTC
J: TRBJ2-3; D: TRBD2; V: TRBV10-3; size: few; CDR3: CAISPTKGLAKDTDTQYF; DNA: TGTGCCATCAGCCCGACCAAAGGACTAGCGAAGGACACAGATACGCAGTATTTT
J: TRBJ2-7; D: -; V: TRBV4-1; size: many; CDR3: CASSQASFRDRNYEQYF; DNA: TGCGCCAGCAGCCAGGCAAGCTTCCGGGACCGTAATTACGAGCAGTACTTC
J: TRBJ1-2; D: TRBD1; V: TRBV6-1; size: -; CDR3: CASSDGTGDNYGYTF; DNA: TGTGCCAGCAGTGATGGGACAGGGGACAACTATGGCTACACCTTC
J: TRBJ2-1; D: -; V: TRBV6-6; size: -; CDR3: CASRADGGYNEQFF; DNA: TGTGCCAGCAGGGCGGATGGGGGGTACAATGAGCAGTTCTTC
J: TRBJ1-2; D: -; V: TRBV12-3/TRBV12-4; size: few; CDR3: CASSSFRVSGGYTF; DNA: TGTGCCAGCAGCTCGTTCCGGGTCTCAGGTGGCTACACCTTC
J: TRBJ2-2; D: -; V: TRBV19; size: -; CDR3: CASHLGSTNTGELFF; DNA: TGTGCCAGTCATTTGGGGAGTACGAACACCGGGGAGCTGTTTTTT
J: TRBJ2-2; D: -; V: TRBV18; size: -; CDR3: CASSPTRPGELFF; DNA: TGTGCCAGCTCACCCACGCGGCCCGGGGAGCTGTTTTTT
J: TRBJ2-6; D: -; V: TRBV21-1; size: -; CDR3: CASSPKFFSGANVLTF; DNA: TGTGCCAGCAGCCCTAAGTTCTTCTCTGGGGCCAACGTCCTGACTTTC
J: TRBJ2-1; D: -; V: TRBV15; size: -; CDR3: CATSRDLDNEQFF; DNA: TGTGCCACCAGCAGAGATCTTGACAATGAGCAGTTCTTC
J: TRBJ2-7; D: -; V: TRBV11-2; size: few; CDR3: CASSPLWGGAEQYF; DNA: TGTGCCAGCAGCCCTCTGTGGGGGGGCGCCGAGCAGTACTTC
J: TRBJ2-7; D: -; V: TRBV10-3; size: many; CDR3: CAISESKMEQYF; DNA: TGTGCCATCAGTGAGTCGAAGATGGAGCAGTACTTC
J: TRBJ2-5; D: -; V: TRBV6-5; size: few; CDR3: CASSYSSGTPRETQYF; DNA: TGTGCCAGCAGTTACTCCTCCGGGACACCAAGGGAGACCCAGTACTTC
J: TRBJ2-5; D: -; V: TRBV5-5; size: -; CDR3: CASSSLATEIGETQYF; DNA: TGTGCCAGCAGCTCCCTAGCTACCGAGATAGGAGAGACCCAGTACTTC
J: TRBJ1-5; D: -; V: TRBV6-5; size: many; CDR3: CASSPGRSGNQPQHF; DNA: TGTGCCAGCAGCCCGGGACGTAGCGGCAATCAGCCCCAGCATTTT
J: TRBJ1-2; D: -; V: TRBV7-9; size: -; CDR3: CASSLATRGNYGYTF; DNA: TGTGCCAGCAGCTTAGCGACCCGGGGTAACTATGGCTACACCTTC
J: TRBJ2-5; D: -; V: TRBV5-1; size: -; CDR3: CASSAQATQYF; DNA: TGCGCCAGCAGCGCCCAGGCAACCCAGTACTTC
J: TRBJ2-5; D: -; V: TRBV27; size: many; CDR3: CASSLDEGETQYF; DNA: TGTGCCAGCAGTTTAGATGAGGGAGAGACCCAGTACTTC
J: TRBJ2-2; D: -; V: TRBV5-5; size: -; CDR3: CASSLAIRVLGTGELFF; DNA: TGTGCCAGCAGCTTGGCCATTCGGGTGTTGGGCACCGGGGAGCTGTTTTTT
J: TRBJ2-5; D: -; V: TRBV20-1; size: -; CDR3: CSARADYRDQYF; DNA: TGCAGTGCTAGGGCGGACTACAGAGACCAGTACTTC
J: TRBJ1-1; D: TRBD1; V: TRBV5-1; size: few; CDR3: CASSFPTGGLNTEAFF; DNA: TGCGCCAGCAGCTTCCCGACAGGGGGCTTGAACACTGAAGCTTTCTTT
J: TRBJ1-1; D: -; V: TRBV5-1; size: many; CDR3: CASSLGDILNTEAFF; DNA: TGCGCCAGCAGCTTGGGTGACATTCTGAACACTGAAGCTTTCTTT